Below are 18 T cell receptor beta chains sequenced from a single sample in a study of early stage breast cancer tumors. TCRdb's table, derived via immunoSEQ multiplex PCR, lists solely in-frame clones and lacks some. This sample has 23,000 or so clones, with roughly 67% found just once. The sample consisted of breast tumor tissue. Every receptor here comes from a person between 60 and 69 years old with breast cancer.

V and J are TRBV13 and TRBJ2-7; 11 bases fit TRBD2. There are 15 residues in the CDR3. Germline loops: CDR1 PRHDT, CDR2 FYEKMQ (reference sequence). Trimming cost V 0 bases and J 4 bases; bases outside gene matches: 2. The CDR3 reads CASSLGLAGGYEQYF. The CDR3, as DNA: TGTGCCAGCAGCTTAGGCCTAGCGGGAGGTTACGAGCAGTACTTC.

J is TRBJ2-7 and V is TRBV7-2; 7 bases line up with TRBD1. There are 15 residues in the CDR3. V dropped 3 bases and J dropped 5; count of bases not matched to a gene: 10. CDR1 and CDR2 from the germline V gene are SGHTA and FQGNSA. DNA for the CDR3: TGTGCCAGCAGCTTTAGAAGGACAGGCCCAAACGAGCAGTACTTC. This gives the protein CASSFRRTGPNEQYF.

This sequence joins TRBV7-9 and TRBJ2-3; no clear D gene. From germline, CDR1 is SEHNR and CDR2 FQNEAQ (reference sequence). The CDR3 totals 15 residues. V lost 5 bases to trimming and J lost 0 bases, with 12 bases between them. As DNA, the CDR3 is TGTGCCAGCAGCCCCACAGTATCGAGCACAGATACGCAGTATTTT. It yields the protein CASSPTVSSTDTQYF.

This clone was seen a few times. The chain is built from TRBV5-1 and TRBJ1-2; TRBD1 matches 7 bases. With V trimmed by 4 bases and J by 4 bases, 7 bases remained unmatched. The CDR3 spans 14 residues. Germline loops: CDR1 SGHRS, CDR2 YFSETQ. This CDR3 reads CASSGDSVGYGYTF. The CDR3 DNA follows: TGCGCCAGCAGCGGGGACAGCGTTGGCTATGGCTACACCTTC.

This clone was detected a few times. The genes are TRBV28 and TRBJ1-2; perhaps TRBD1 as D (5 bases). Looked up from germline, CDR1 is MDHEN and CDR2 is SYDVKM. The CDR3 has 15 residues. Deletions cut 1 base from V and 8 bases from J, with 17 bases between. The CDR3, as DNA: TGTGCCAGCAGTTTATCCGTACTCATAGACAGCGGCTACACCTTC. This translates into CASSLSVLIDSGYTF.

The chain recombines TRBV5-6 with TRBJ2-7, with a tentative D call TRBD1 (6 bases). Per the germline V gene, CDR1 is SGHDT and CDR2 is YYEEEE. V was pared by 2 bases and J by 2 bases, with 14 bases between. This CDR3 has 15 amino acids. Here the CDR3 DNA reads TGTGCCAGCAGCTTATGGGGGCAGACCCCCTACGAGCAGTACTTC. This gives the protein CASSLWGQTPYEQYF.

This chain joins TRBV6-1 and TRBJ1-4, with D possibly TRBD1 on 5 matching bases. CDR1 and CDR2 (germline): MNHNS, SASEGT. The CDR3 is 15 amino acids. The V gene lost 2 bases and the J gene lost 5 bases, with 12 bases spanning the gap. The CDR3 DNA reads TGTGCCAGCAGTGAAAGCAGGGCCCCAAATGAAAAACTGTTTTTT. Its protein is CASSESRAPNEKLFF.

The rearrangement links TRBV7-2 to TRBJ1-5; maybe TRBD1 (5 bases). CDR1 and CDR2 from the germline V gene are SGHTA and FQGNSA. Trimming stripped 3 bases from V and 0 bases from J, with 6 bases between. The CDR3 consists of 14 residues. The CDR3 here is CASSFDSSNQPQHF. DNA of the CDR3: TGTGCCAGCAGCTTCGACAGTAGCAATCAGCCCCAGCATTTT. The whole variable domain, filled in from reference TRBV7-2 and TRBJ1-5, reads GAGVSQSPSNKVTEKGKDVELRCDPISGHTALYWYRQSLGQGLEFLIYFQGNSAPDKSGLPSDRFSAERTGGSVSTLTIQRTQQEDSAVYLCASSFDSSNQPQHFGDGTRLSIL.

This chain uses TRBV28 with TRBJ2-1, with 9 bases aligning to TRBD2. The CDR3 runs to 17 residues. J gave up 8 bases and V 6 bases, and 17 bases lay outside the gene matches. CDR1 is MDHEN and CDR2 is SYDVKM in the germline V gene. The CDR3 DNA sequence: TGTGCCAGCAGCACCCTGACCGGGACTAGCTACGGCGATGAGCAGTTCTTC. Protein product: CASSTLTGTSYGDEQFF.

In this sample, this clone turned up a few times. The rearrangement joins TRBV19 to TRBJ1-2; D remains ambiguous. Between the trimmed V and J ends, which lost 7 bases and 3 bases, there was a span of 12 bases. This CDR3 region has 13 residues. Looked up from germline, CDR1 is LNHDA and CDR2 is SQIVND (reference sequence). The CDR3 bases are TGTGCCAGTACCGCTGCAGGCGACTATGGCTACACCTTC. Translation gives CASTAAGDYGYTF.

The chain carries TRBV15 and TRBJ1-1, with a weak D call TRBD1 (5 bases). Per the germline V gene, CDR1 is LNHNV and CDR2 is YYDKDF (reference sequence). CDR3 length equals 15 residues. V was clipped by 1 base and J by 1 base, with 10 bases between them. CDR3 sequence reads: CATSRAQGKNTEAFF. CDR3 sequence (DNA): TGTGCCACCAGCAGAGCCCAGGGAAAGAACACTGAAGCTTTCTTT.

This chain links TRBV19 with TRBJ1-2; D perhaps matches TRBD1 (5 bases). The V gene lost 7 bases and the J gene lost 6 bases, with 12 bases spanning the gap. This CDR3 has 12 residues. CDR1 is LNHDA, CDR2 SQIVND, per germline (reference sequence). This CDR3 reads CASMSRVDGYTF. The CDR3 nucleotides read TGTGCCAGTATGAGCAGGGTTGATGGCTACACCTTC.

This chain connects TRBV6-5 to TRBJ1-2, with D possibly matching TRBD1 (6 bases). Germline V gene lookup returns CDR1 MNHEY and CDR2 SVGAGI. The CDR3 extends over 14 amino acids. V gave up 4 bases and J gave up 5 bases, with 14 bases separating them. The CDR3 DNA follows: TGTGCCAGCAGTTTCCAGGGGCTCCAGTATGGCTACACCTTC. Translating gives CASSFQGLQYGYTF.

By frequency in the sample, this clone is medium-sized. V gene TRBV19 combines with J gene TRBJ1-1; D is ambiguous. The CDR3 covers 13 residues. CDR1 is LNHDA and CDR2 is SQIVND in the germline V gene (reference sequence). V was cut by 2 bases and J by 3 bases, with 7 bases left in between. Here the CDR3 reads CASSINQYTEAFF. CDR3 DNA: TGTGCCAGTAGTATAAACCAGTACACTGAAGCTTTCTTT. The full variable domain, completed using reference TRBV19 and TRBJ1-1, is DGGITQSPKYLFRKEGQNVTLSCEQNLNHDAMYWYRQDPGQGLRLIYYSQIVNDFQKGDIAEGYSVSREKKESFPLTVTSAQKNPTAFYLCASSINQYTEAFFGQGTRLTVV.

V gene TRBV7-2 combines with J gene TRBJ2-1; the D is unclear. The CDR3 is made up of 12 amino acids. From germline, CDR1 is SGHTA and CDR2 FQGNSA. V gave up 7 bases and J gave up 1 base, with 5 bases separating them. Here the CDR3 DNA reads TGTGCCAGCACCCAATCCTACAATGAGCAGTTCTTC. Encoded protein: CASTQSYNEQFF.

The CDR3 is CASSSTEYGYTF. In nucleotides, the CDR3 is TGTGCCAGCAGTTCGACAGAATATGGCTACACCTTC. The rearrangement uses TRBV28 and TRBJ1-2, with D tentatively TRBD1 (5 bases). Per the germline V gene, CDR1 is MDHEN and CDR2 is SYDVKM. The length of the CDR3 is 12 residues. The germline V and J ends were trimmed by 4 bases and 5 bases, with 8 bases remaining between them.

V and J are TRBV2 and TRBJ2-5; D ambiguous. The germline gives CDR1 SNHLY, CDR2 FYNNEI. The CDR3 length is 15 residues. V shed 2 bases and J shed 2 bases, with 12 bases lying between them. CDR3 sequence reads: CASSEFVSGQETQYF. The DNA of the CDR3 is TGTGCCAGCAGTGAATTCGTTTCAGGACAAGAGACCCAGTACTTC.

This sequence joins TRBV9 and TRBJ2-7, with D possibly being TRBD1 (6 bases). Trimming removed 5 bases from V and 6 bases from J, with 18 bases in between. Germline V gene lookup returns CDR1 SGDLS and CDR2 YYNGEE. This CDR3 region has 14 residues. In DNA form, the CDR3 reads TGTGCCAGCAGTTACCGACCCGCAGGGGTCGAGCAGTACTTC. It encodes CASSYRPAGVEQYF. Full variable domain (rest looked up from reference TRBV9 and TRBJ2-7): DSGVTQTPKHLITATGQRVTLRCSPRSGDLSVYWYQQSLDQGLQFLIQYYNGEERAKGNILERFSAQQFPDLHSELNLSSLELGDSALYFCASSYRPAGVEQYFGPGTRLTVT.